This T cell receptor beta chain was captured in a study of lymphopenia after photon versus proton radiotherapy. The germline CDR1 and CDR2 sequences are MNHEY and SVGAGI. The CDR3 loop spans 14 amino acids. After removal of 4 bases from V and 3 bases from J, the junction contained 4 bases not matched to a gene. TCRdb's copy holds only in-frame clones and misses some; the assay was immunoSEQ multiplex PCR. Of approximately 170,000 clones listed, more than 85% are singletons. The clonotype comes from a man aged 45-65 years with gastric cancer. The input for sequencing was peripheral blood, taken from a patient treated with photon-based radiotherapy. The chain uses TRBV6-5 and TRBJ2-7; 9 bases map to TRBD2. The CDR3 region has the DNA TGTGCCAGCAGTTGGCGGGAGGGCCTCTACGAGCAGTACTTC. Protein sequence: CASSWREGLYEQYF.